Each of the 28 T cell receptor beta chains below was sequenced from the same sample in a study of blood T cell repertoires in COVID-19. Data came from immunoSEQ multiplex PCR; TCRdb stores just in-frame clones and leaves some out. The repertoire holds roughly 80,000 clones, with roughly 80% as singletons. The sequencing sample was made of peripheral blood. These receptors were collected from a human donor in a cohort sampled during active COVID-19.

The gene calls are TRBV24-1 and TRBJ2-5, with TRBD2 identical over 10 bases. Germline CDR1 and CDR2: KGHDR and SFDVKD. The CDR3 is 16 residues long. Trimming took 4 bases from V and 5 from J; bases not matched to a gene: 9. The CDR3 DNA sequence: TGTGCCACCAGTGACCCAAGAGCGGGGGGGCAGGAGACCCAGTACTTC. It translates to CATSDPRAGGQETQYF.

This clone has only one observation. The chain is built from TRBV9 and TRBJ2-3, with TRBD2 identical over 12 bases. Germline CDR1 and CDR2: SGDLS and YYNGEE. CDR3 length: 16 residues. J was trimmed by 2 bases and V by 4 bases; bases with no gene match: 5. This CDR3 is CASSYRTSGNTDTQYF. The CDR3 DNA reads as TGTGCCAGCAGCTACCGGACTAGCGGGAACACAGATACGCAGTATTTT.

V is TRBV4-2 and J is TRBJ2-3; 12 bases are a match to TRBD2. Germline trimming cut 4 bases from V and 2 bases from J; bases unmatched to any gene: 10. Per the germline V gene, CDR1 is LGHNA and CDR2 is YNFKEQ. This CDR3 is built from 18 residues. The CDR3 DNA reads TGTGCCAGCAGCCTGGCCCCGACTAGCGGGGGATACACAGATACGCAGTATTTT. Encoded protein: CASSLAPTSGGYTDTQYF.

The V gene is TRBV9, the J gene TRBJ2-1; 9 bases fit TRBD2. CDR1 is SGDLS, CDR2 YYNGEE, per germline. After removal of 0 bases from V and 5 bases from J, the junction contained 6 bases not matched to a gene. The CDR3 has 16 residues. CDR3 in amino acids: CASSVDSGGAHNEQFF. The CDR3 nucleotides read TGTGCCAGCAGCGTAGATAGCGGGGGCGCCCACAATGAGCAGTTCTTC.

The chain's CDR3 is CASSQANRRDSGYTF. The CDR3 coding sequence is TGCGCCAGCAGCCAAGCAAACAGACGGGACAGTGGCTACACCTTC. The rearrangement links TRBV4-1 to TRBJ1-2; TRBD1 matches 7 bases. The V gene end was trimmed by 1 base and the J gene end by 7 bases; junction bases not matched to a gene: 9. The CDR3 is made up of 15 amino acids. The V gene's germline CDR1 is MGHRA and CDR2 YSYEKL.

The genes are TRBV28 and TRBJ1-3; maybe TRBD1 (5 bases). Per the germline V gene, CDR1 is MDHEN and CDR2 is SYDVKM. This CDR3 region has 16 residues. Trimming took 1 base from V and 4 from J, leaving 14 bases between them. The CDR3 DNA sequence: TGTGCCAGCAGTTTATACGGCAGGGTACGCGGAAACACCATATATTTT. Translated: CASSLYGRVRGNTIYF.

This chain joins TRBV10-3 and TRBJ1-5, with no clear D. Germline V gene sequence: CDR1 ENHRY, CDR2 SYGVKD. Deletions cut 3 bases from V and 5 bases from J, with 17 bases between. The CDR3 totals 16 residues. CDR3 loop: CAISETGAASYQPQHF. The CDR3, as DNA: TGTGCCATCAGTGAAACGGGTGCGGCCTCTTATCAGCCCCAGCATTTT.

This clone appeared a few times. The rearrangement links TRBV3-1 (or the pseudogene TRBV3-2) to TRBJ2-7, with D tentatively TRBD1 (6 bases). This CDR3 region has 15 residues. Deletions cut 1 base from V and 7 bases from J, with 17 bases between. Germline assignment: CDR1 LGHDT and CDR2 YNNKEL (reference sequence). The CDR3 is CASSQGTGTQGEQYF. DNA for the CDR3: TGTGCCAGCAGCCAAGGTACCGGGACACAGGGTGAGCAGTACTTC.

This clone was detected only once. This chain joins TRBV7-6 and TRBJ2-5; 9 positions agree with TRBD2. The trim removed 5 bases at V and 3 bases at J, leaving 10 bases unmatched. The CDR3 extends over 16 amino acids. CDR1 and CDR2 from the germline V gene are SGHVS and FNYEAQ. This CDR3 is CASSRGRSSGKETQYF. CDR3 DNA sequence: TGTGCCAGCAGCAGGGGGAGGTCTAGCGGGAAAGAGACCCAGTACTTC.

In this sample, this clone turned up a few times. The rearrangement uses TRBV10-3 and TRBJ1-6, with D possibly being TRBD1 (5 bases). Deletions cut 6 bases from V and 1 base from J, with 7 bases between. Germline V gene data show CDR1 as ENHRY and CDR2 as SYGVKD. The length of the CDR3 is 14 residues. CDR3 DNA sequence: TGTGCCATCAGGCAGGGTTCCTATAATTCACCCCTCCACTTT. It translates to CAIRQGSYNSPLHF.

This chain joins TRBV6-5 and TRBJ1-1; D might be TRBD1 (5 bases). V was clipped by 6 bases and J by 3 bases, with 11 bases between them. Germline-derived CDR1 and CDR2 are MNHEY and SVGAGI. The CDR3 covers 13 residues. The CDR3 coding sequence is TGTGCCAGCAGGGCCCGGGGGGACACTGAAGCTTTCTTT. Translation gives CASRARGDTEAFF.

The V and J genes are TRBV5-8 and TRBJ1-1; D call uncertain. The CDR3 extends over 13 amino acids. Germline V gene data show CDR1 as SGHTS and CDR2 as YDEGEE. Trimming shortened V by 5 bases and J by 1 base, and 9 bases separated the two germline ends. The CDR3 coding sequence is TGTGCCAGCAGTCCCCAGGAGAACACTGAAGCTTTCTTT. Residues: CASSPQENTEAFF.

This chain joins TRBV2 and TRBJ2-5; 12 bases fit TRBD2. The CDR3 runs 16 residues. V was clipped by 5 bases and J by 1 base; unmatched bases: 5. Looked up from germline, CDR1 is SNHLY and CDR2 is FYNNEI. DNA of the CDR3: TGTGCCAGCAGTAGACTAGCGGGGGCGCGCCAAGAGACCCAGTACTTC. Translating gives CASSRLAGARQETQYF. The entire variable domain, with the rest obtained from reference TRBV2 and TRBJ2-5, is as follows: EPEVTQTPSHQVTQMGQEVILRCVPISNHLYFYWYRQILGQKVEFLVSFYNNEISEKSEIFDDQFSVERPDGSNFTLKIRSTKLEDSAMYFCASSRLAGARQETQYFGPGTRLLVL.

In its sample, this clone was seen a few times. DNA for the CDR3: TGCGCCAGCAGCTTGGTAAGAGGGCCATCCTACGAGCAGTACTTC. Protein product: CASSLVRGPSYEQYF. The V and J genes are TRBV5-1 and TRBJ2-7, with D maybe TRBD2 (5 bases). The CDR3 has 15 residues. Per the germline V gene, CDR1 is SGHRS and CDR2 is YFSETQ. Trimming stripped 0 bases from V and 1 base from J, with 11 bases between.

This chain links TRBV5-8 with TRBJ2-6; 7 bases align to TRBD1. This CDR3 has 17 amino acids. In germline, CDR1 is SGHTS, CDR2 YDEGEE. V was pared by 2 bases and J by 3 bases, with 8 bases of the junction left unmatched. Here the CDR3 reads CASSFLIYRGGANVLTF. CDR3 sequence (DNA): TGTGCCAGCAGCTTCCTCATTTACAGGGGTGGGGCCAACGTCCTGACTTTC.

This chain uses TRBV13 with TRBJ1-5; tentative D call: TRBD1 (5 bases). Germline V gene data show CDR1 as PRHDT and CDR2 as FYEKMQ (reference sequence). V was cut by 1 base and J by 4 bases, with 17 bases left in between. The CDR3 length is 17 residues. For the CDR3, the DNA is TGTGCCAGCAGCTTAGACGCGGGACCGCCGGCGAATCAGCCCCAGCATTTT. Translated: CASSLDAGPPANQPQHF.

V gene TRBV7-3 combines with J gene TRBJ1-4; D is unclear. Per germline, CDR1 SGHTA and CDR2 FQGTGA. The CDR3 has 15 residues. Trimming removed 5 bases at V and 0 bases at J, with 10 bases between. CDR3 DNA sequence: TGTGCCAGCAGCCCCTTGTCCGCAACTAATGAAAAACTGTTTTTT. This codes for CASSPLSATNEKLFF.

The chain joins TRBV15 to TRBJ2-5; TRBD1 matches 7 bases. The CDR3 is 14 residues long. CDR1 is LNHNV and CDR2 is YYDKDF in the germline V gene (reference sequence). V was pared by 1 base and J by 4 bases, with 3 bases of the junction left unmatched. DNA of the CDR3: TGTGCCACCAGCAGAGGGTACAGGGGAGAGACCCAGTACTTC. Translated, it gives CATSRGYRGETQYF.

The chain uses TRBV19 and TRBJ2-1; D not resolved. Looked up from germline, CDR1 is LNHDA and CDR2 is SQIVND (reference sequence). CDR3 length: 15 amino acids. Trimming took off 5 bases at V and 0 bases at J, with 11 bases between the two ends. The CDR3: CASSERPLSYNEQFF. For the CDR3, the DNA is TGTGCCAGTAGTGAGCGACCCCTCTCCTACAATGAGCAGTTCTTC.

This clone is termed medium-sized. The rearrangement uses TRBV4-3 and TRBJ2-6, with a weak D call TRBD1 (6 bases). Trimming pared 0 bases from V and 2 bases from J, leaving 8 bases between. Germline V gives CDR1 LGHNA, CDR2 YSLEER. The CDR3 loop spans 16 amino acids. The CDR3 loop is CASSQDTGTGANVLTF. The CDR3 DNA sequence: TGCGCCAGCAGCCAAGATACAGGGACTGGGGCCAACGTCCTGACTTTC.

The rearrangement joins TRBV16 to TRBJ1-2, with no clear D. Germline-derived CDR1 and CDR2 are KGHSY and FQNENV. Trimming stripped 2 bases from V and 1 base from J, with 5 bases between. The CDR3 length is 13 residues. CDR3 residues: CASSQGSNYGYTF. In DNA form, the CDR3 reads TGTGCCAGCAGCCAAGGGAGTAACTATGGCTACACCTTC.

The genes are TRBV7-2 and TRBJ2-7, with D possibly matching TRBD1 (5 bases). The germline V gene encodes CDR1 SGHTA and CDR2 FQGNSA. This CDR3 comprises 14 residues. V dropped 2 bases and J dropped 2 bases, with 10 bases sitting between them. The CDR3 DNA reads as TGTGCCAGCAGCTTAAAGATAGGGGCCTACGAGCAGTACTTC. Translating it yields CASSLKIGAYEQYF.

This clone was seen only a few times. V is TRBV4-3 and J is TRBJ1-6, with 9 bases fitting TRBD1. Germline CDR1 and CDR2: LGHNA and YSLEER. J gave up 4 bases and V 3 bases, and 4 bases lay outside the gene matches. The CDR3 length is 16 residues. The CDR3 sequence is CASSQWDREYNSPLHF. Written as DNA, the CDR3 is TGCGCCAGCAGCCAGTGGGACAGGGAGTATAATTCACCCCTCCACTTT.

This clone was observed a handful of times. This chain connects TRBV2 to TRBJ2-7, with D uncertain. With 7 bases removed from V and 4 bases from J, the gap between germline ends came to 8 bases. Germline V gene lookup returns CDR1 SNHLY and CDR2 FYNNEI. The CDR3 sequence is 11 residues long. In DNA, the CDR3 is TGTGCCAGCAAGCGAAGGTACGAGCAGTACTTC. Encoded protein: CASKRRYEQYF.

The genes are TRBV7-2 and TRBJ1-5; D perhaps matches TRBD1 (6 bases). V lost 8 bases to trimming and J lost 1 base, with 12 bases between them. The germline gives CDR1 SGHTA, CDR2 FQGNSA. This CDR3 is 14 amino acids long. The CDR3 region has the DNA TGTGCCAGCCCACTGGGGGCGAGCAATCAGCCCCAGCATTTT. Its protein is CASPLGASNQPQHF.

The chain is built from TRBV5-1 and TRBJ1-2; no clear D. Germline-derived CDR1 and CDR2 are SGHRS and YFSETQ. The V end was cut by 4 bases, the J end by 5 bases, with 15 bases between. The CDR3 is 14 amino acids. The CDR3 DNA follows: TGCGCCAGCAGCCTTACCGGGTCATATTATGGCTACACCTTC. Its protein is CASSLTGSYYGYTF.

This clone was recorded only once. The V call is TRBV10-3, the J call TRBJ1-3; D possibly corresponds to TRBD1 (6 bases). V lost 10 bases, J lost 0 bases, and 13 bases lay in between. Germline V gives CDR1 ENHRY, CDR2 SYGVKD. The CDR3 is 14 amino acids. DNA for the CDR3: TGTGCCACCCGACAGGACCTCTCTGGAAACACCATATATTTT. Amino acids: CATRQDLSGNTIYF.

V and J are TRBV14 and TRBJ2-7, with D maybe TRBD1 (5 bases). Germline V gene lookup returns CDR1 SGHDN and CDR2 FVKESK. V was shortened by 4 bases and J by 4 bases, with 11 bases between the two germline ends. The length of the CDR3 is 13 residues. As DNA, the CDR3 is TGTGCCAGCAGCCCACGGGCAGGGTACGAGCAGTACTTC. Protein product: CASSPRAGYEQYF.